The sample holds one count of the clone carrying this T cell receptor beta chain. Its antigen is not known. V was pared by 3 bases and J by 7 bases, with 10 bases between. CDR3 length: 12 residues. From germline, CDR1 is LGHNT and CDR2 FRNRAP. This entry comes from a study of shared clonotypes between healthy human individuals. General study findings and limits: Around 5% of naive CD4 clonotypes were common to a few donors.

Naive-designated CD8 cells lacked CD45RO, were positively enriched for CCR7, and omitted terminally differentiated effector memory CD45RA+ cells. Repertoires were generated with immunoSEQ multiplex PCR, while TCRdb's copy carries only in-frame clones and drops some. This table holds about 1,800,000 clones, about 95% found once. This clonotype was sampled from a young man in good health. This sequence joins TRBV12-5 and TRBJ2-7; D is undetermined. The sequenced sample consisted of naive CD8+ T cells sorted from blood. CDR3 in DNA: TGTGCTAGTGGTTTCACGTCCTGGGAGCAGTACTTC. It specifies CASGFTSWEQYF.